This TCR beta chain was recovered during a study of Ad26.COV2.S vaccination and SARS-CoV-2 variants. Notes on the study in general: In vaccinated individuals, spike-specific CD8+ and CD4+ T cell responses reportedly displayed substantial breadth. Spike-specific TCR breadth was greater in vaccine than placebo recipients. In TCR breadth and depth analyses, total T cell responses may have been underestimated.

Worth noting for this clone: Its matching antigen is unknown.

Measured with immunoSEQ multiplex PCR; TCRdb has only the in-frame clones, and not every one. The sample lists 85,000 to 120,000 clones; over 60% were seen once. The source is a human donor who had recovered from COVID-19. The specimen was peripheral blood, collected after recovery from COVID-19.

The CDR3 coding sequence is TGTGCCAGCCGTATCACAGATACGCAGTATTTT. Translating gives CASRITDTQYF. The chain carries TRBV6-5 and TRBJ2-3, with D uncertain. The CDR3 spans 11 residues. The germline V gene encodes CDR1 MNHEY and CDR2 SVGAGI. V gave up 8 bases and J gave up 2 bases, with 5 bases separating them.